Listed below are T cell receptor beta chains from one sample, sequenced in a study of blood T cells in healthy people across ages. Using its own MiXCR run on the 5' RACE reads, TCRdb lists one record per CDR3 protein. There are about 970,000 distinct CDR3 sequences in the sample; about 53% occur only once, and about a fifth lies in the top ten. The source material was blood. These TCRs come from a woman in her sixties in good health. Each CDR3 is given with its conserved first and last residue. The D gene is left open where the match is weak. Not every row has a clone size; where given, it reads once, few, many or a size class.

cdr3_aa: CASSYSGRNNEQYF
cdr3_nt: TGCGCCAGCAGCTATAGCGGGAGGAACAACGAGCAGTACTTC
d_call: TRBD2
clone_size: many
v_call: TRBV5-1
j_call: TRBJ2-7

cdr3_aa: CTSSLGQANYGYTF
cdr3_nt: TGTACCAGCAGCCTGGGACAGGCCAACTATGGCTACACCTTC
d_call: TRBD1
clone_size: few
v_call: TRBV5-6
j_call: TRBJ1-2

cdr3_aa: CASSQDGDNEQFF
cdr3_nt: TGTGCCAGCAGCCAAGATGGGGACAATGAGCAGTTCTTC
d_call: .
clone_size: .
v_call: TRBV3-1
j_call: TRBJ2-1

cdr3_aa: CASSLGREGTDTQYF
cdr3_nt: TGTGCCAGCAGCTTGGGACGGGAAGGCACAGATACGCAGTATTTT
d_call: .
clone_size: .
v_call: TRBV5-4
j_call: TRBJ2-3

cdr3_aa: CASSIQGLIADTQYF
cdr3_nt: TGTGCCAGCAGCATACAGGGGCTAATAGCCGATACGCAGTATTTT
d_call: TRBD1
clone_size: .
v_call: TRBV11-2
j_call: TRBJ2-3

cdr3_aa: CASSPRDRSYNEQFF
cdr3_nt: TGTGCCAGCAGTCCCCGGGACAGAAGCTACAATGAGCAGTTCTTC
d_call: TRBD1
clone_size: .
v_call: TRBV12-3/TRBV12-4
j_call: TRBJ2-1

cdr3_aa: CASSFKGAIRTDTQYF
cdr3_nt: TGTGCCAGCAGTTTTAAGGGGGCTATTCGCACAGATACGCAGTATTTT
d_call: TRBD1
clone_size: few
v_call: TRBV27
j_call: TRBJ2-3

cdr3_aa: CASSFPGHYEQYF
cdr3_nt: TGTGCCAGCAGTTTTCCAGGGCACTACGAGCAGTACTTC
d_call: .
clone_size: .
v_call: TRBV27
j_call: TRBJ2-7

cdr3_aa: CASSQVGGPNYGYTF
cdr3_nt: TGCGCCAGCAGCCAAGTCGGGGGACCGAACTATGGCTACACCTTC
d_call: .
clone_size: few
v_call: TRBV4-1
j_call: TRBJ1-2

cdr3_aa: CATRGLAHTGELFF
cdr3_nt: TGTGCCACCCGAGGACTAGCCCACACCGGGGAGCTGTTTTTT
d_call: TRBD2
clone_size: .
v_call: TRBV6-6
j_call: TRBJ2-2

cdr3_aa: CASSPQGAEKLFF
cdr3_nt: TGTGCCAGCTCACCGCAAGGGGCCGAAAAACTGTTTTTT
d_call: .
clone_size: .
v_call: TRBV18
j_call: TRBJ1-4

cdr3_aa: CASSWTGFYEQYF
cdr3_nt: TGTGCCAGCAGTTGGACAGGGTTCTACGAGCAGTACTTC
d_call: TRBD1
clone_size: .
v_call: TRBV12-3/TRBV12-4
j_call: TRBJ2-7

cdr3_aa: CAWRETGDGNQPQHF
cdr3_nt: TGTGCCTGGAGAGAGACAGGGGATGGCAATCAGCCCCAGCATTTT
d_call: TRBD1
clone_size: .
v_call: TRBV30
j_call: TRBJ1-5

cdr3_aa: CASKDPGENTDTQYF
cdr3_nt: TGTGCCAGCAAAGACCCAGGGGAAAACACAGATACGCAGTATTTT
d_call: .
clone_size: .
v_call: TRBV2
j_call: TRBJ2-3

cdr3_aa: CASKPRLAGYEQYF
cdr3_nt: TGTGCCAGCAAGCCCCGACTAGCTGGCTACGAGCAGTACTTC
d_call: TRBD2
clone_size: .
v_call: TRBV11-2
j_call: TRBJ2-7

cdr3_aa: CASSLSGQGLSGYTF
cdr3_nt: TGTGCCAGCAGCCTTTCGGGGCAGGGGCTGAGTGGCTACACCTTC
d_call: .
clone_size: .
v_call: TRBV4-2
j_call: TRBJ1-2

cdr3_aa: CASSNSGPRRYGYTF
cdr3_nt: TGTGCCAGCAGCAATAGCGGGCCCAGACGGTATGGCTACACCTTC
d_call: .
clone_size: .
v_call: TRBV9
j_call: TRBJ1-2

cdr3_aa: CASSPEGGLGDRFYEQYF
cdr3_nt: TGTGCCAGCTCTCCCGAGGGGGGTCTCGGTGACCGGTTCTACGAGCAGTACTTC
d_call: .
clone_size: .
v_call: TRBV11-2
j_call: TRBJ2-7

cdr3_aa: CASSGGATGFYEQYF
cdr3_nt: TGTGCCAGCAGCGGGGGGGCGACAGGGTTCTACGAGCAGTACTTC
d_call: .
clone_size: .
v_call: TRBV27
j_call: TRBJ2-7

cdr3_aa: CASRGPPGVEQYF
cdr3_nt: TGTGCCAGCAGGGGCCCTCCGGGGGTCGAGCAGTACTTC
d_call: .
clone_size: .
v_call: TRBV28
j_call: TRBJ2-7

cdr3_aa: CASSFRVHNSPLHF
cdr3_nt: TGTGCCAGCAGTTTCAGGGTCCATAATTCACCCCTCCACTTT
d_call: .
clone_size: .
v_call: TRBV28
j_call: TRBJ1-6

cdr3_aa: CASSLEWRTGEQYF
cdr3_nt: TGTGCCAGCAGCTTAGAGTGGAGAACGGGGGAGCAGTACTTC
d_call: .
clone_size: .
v_call: TRBV7-2
j_call: TRBJ2-4

cdr3_aa: CSVGRDRGALNGYTF
cdr3_nt: TGCAGCGTTGGGCGGGACAGGGGTGCCCTTAATGGCTACACCTTC
d_call: TRBD1
clone_size: .
v_call: TRBV29-1
j_call: TRBJ1-2

cdr3_aa: CASSLRTVRYTF
cdr3_nt: TGTGCCAGCAGCCTAAGGACAGTTCGCTACACCTTC
d_call: .
clone_size: .
v_call: TRBV7-9
j_call: TRBJ1-2

cdr3_aa: CASSFGERTGMSGTTNEKLFF
cdr3_nt: TGCGCCAGCAGCTTTGGCGAGCGTACAGGGATGAGTGGGACAACTAATGAAAAACTGTTTTTT
d_call: .
clone_size: once
v_call: TRBV5-1
j_call: TRBJ1-4

cdr3_aa: CASSQDMISYEQYF
cdr3_nt: TGTGCCAGCAGCCAAGACATGATCTCCTACGAGCAGTACTTC
d_call: .
clone_size: few
v_call: TRBV4-2
j_call: TRBJ2-7

cdr3_aa: CASSFFTLRDTNEQYF
cdr3_nt: TGTGCCAGCAGCTTCTTTACCCTCCGGGATACCAATGAGCAGTACTTC
d_call: .
clone_size: .
v_call: TRBV7-9
j_call: TRBJ2-7

cdr3_aa: CASSSTWEFSHEQFF
cdr3_nt: TGTGCCAGCAGCTCCACGTGGGAGTTTAGTCATGAGCAGTTCTTC
d_call: .
clone_size: .
v_call: TRBV11-2
j_call: TRBJ2-1

cdr3_aa: CSAPPGGETQYF
cdr3_nt: TGCAGTGCTCCCCCCGGGGGGGAGACCCAGTACTTC
d_call: TRBD2
clone_size: .
v_call: TRBV20-1
j_call: TRBJ2-5

cdr3_aa: CACSSRLAEYNEQFF
cdr3_nt: TGCGCCTGCAGCTCGCGACTAGCGGAATACAATGAGCAGTTCTTC
d_call: TRBD2
clone_size: .
v_call: TRBV5-1
j_call: TRBJ2-1

cdr3_aa: CASSQWTGGYEQYF
cdr3_nt: TGCGCCAGCAGCCAGTGGACAGGGGGGTACGAGCAGTACTTC
d_call: TRBD1
clone_size: few
v_call: TRBV4-1
j_call: TRBJ2-7

cdr3_aa: CSVAGDPAYEQYF
cdr3_nt: TGCAGCGTTGCTGGGGACCCAGCCTACGAGCAGTACTTC
d_call: .
clone_size: .
v_call: TRBV29-1
j_call: TRBJ2-7

cdr3_aa: CASSETGSNTEAFF
cdr3_nt: TGTGCCAGCAGCGAGACAGGGTCTAACACTGAAGCTTTCTTT
d_call: TRBD1
clone_size: .
v_call: TRBV12-3/TRBV12-4
j_call: TRBJ1-1

cdr3_aa: CASKNWEQFF
cdr3_nt: TGTGCCAGCAAGAATTGGGAGCAGTTCTTC
d_call: .
clone_size: .
v_call: TRBV25-1
j_call: TRBJ2-1

cdr3_aa: CASGPSGVLVSSNQPQHF
cdr3_nt: TGTGCCAGCGGGCCTTCGGGTGTGTTAGTCTCGAGCAATCAGCCCCAGCATTTT
d_call: .
clone_size: .
v_call: TRBV19
j_call: TRBJ1-5

cdr3_aa: CASSVVVYEQFF
cdr3_nt: TGTGCCAGCAGCGTGGTAGTCTATGAGCAGTTCTTC
d_call: .
clone_size: .
v_call: TRBV9
j_call: TRBJ2-1

cdr3_aa: CASSSITGVVNIQYF
cdr3_nt: TGTGCCAGCAGCTCAATAACAGGGGTTGTAAACATTCAGTACTTC
d_call: TRBD1
clone_size: .
v_call: TRBV7-2
j_call: TRBJ2-4

cdr3_aa: CASSPLPQAGSSYEQYF
cdr3_nt: TGTGCCAGCAGCCCCCTCCCACAAGCGGGTAGCTCCTACGAGCAGTACTTC
d_call: .
clone_size: many
v_call: TRBV14
j_call: TRBJ2-7

cdr3_aa: CASSGWGASSYNEQFF
cdr3_nt: TGTGCCAGCAGTGGGTGGGGAGCGAGCTCCTACAATGAGCAGTTCTTC
d_call: .
clone_size: .
v_call: TRBV25-1
j_call: TRBJ2-1

cdr3_aa: CSVGPGRTYEQYF
cdr3_nt: TGCAGCGTTGGTCCCGGACGGACCTACGAGCAGTACTTC
d_call: .
clone_size: .
v_call: TRBV29-1
j_call: TRBJ2-7

cdr3_aa: CASRAGQGIREQYF
cdr3_nt: TGTGCCAGCAGAGCGGGACAGGGAATAAGGGAGCAGTACTTC
d_call: TRBD1
clone_size: few
v_call: TRBV3-1
j_call: TRBJ2-4

cdr3_aa: CSVGEGPNSYEQYF
cdr3_nt: TGCAGCGTCGGGGAGGGTCCTAACTCCTACGAGCAGTACTTC
d_call: TRBD2
clone_size: .
v_call: TRBV29-1
j_call: TRBJ2-7

cdr3_aa: CSVRETGIGYNEQFF
cdr3_nt: TGCAGCGTCCGCGAGACAGGGATCGGATACAATGAGCAGTTCTTC
d_call: TRBD1
clone_size: .
v_call: TRBV29-1
j_call: TRBJ2-1

cdr3_aa: CASSPADRGDNSPLHF
cdr3_nt: TGTGCCAGCAGTCCTGCTGACAGGGGAGATAATTCACCCCTCCACTTT
d_call: TRBD1
clone_size: .
v_call: TRBV28
j_call: TRBJ1-6

cdr3_aa: CASSLARATGPYEQYF
cdr3_nt: TGTGCCAGCAGCTTAGCGAGGGCTACTGGCCCCTACGAGCAGTACTTC
d_call: .
clone_size: many
v_call: TRBV7-9
j_call: TRBJ2-7

cdr3_aa: CASIRAGTRRTNEQFF
cdr3_nt: TGTGCCAGCATCCGAGCCGGGACGAGGCGAACCAATGAGCAGTTCTTC
d_call: .
clone_size: .
v_call: TRBV7-9
j_call: TRBJ2-1

cdr3_aa: CASSWQTNYGYTF
cdr3_nt: TGCGCCAGCAGTTGGCAAACTAACTATGGCTACACCTTC
d_call: .
clone_size: .
v_call: TRBV4-3
j_call: TRBJ1-2

cdr3_aa: CASSQGDRENQPQHF
cdr3_nt: TGCGCCAGCAGCCAAGGGGACAGGGAGAATCAGCCCCAGCATTTT
d_call: TRBD1
clone_size: .
v_call: TRBV4-1
j_call: TRBJ1-5

cdr3_aa: CSGQGSSEQYF
cdr3_nt: TGCAGCGGCCAAGGTAGTTCAGAGCAGTACTTC
d_call: .
clone_size: many
v_call: TRBV29-1
j_call: TRBJ2-7